Sequencing of this T cell receptor (beta chain) was carried out in a study of T cell responses to AZD1222 COVID-19 vaccine. Study outcomes and limitations: Clonal diversity was possibly underestimated, and the donors were mostly white British, with more females.

From germline, CDR1 is SGDLS and CDR2 YYNGEE. The CDR3 spans 15 residues. Unmatched junction bases numbered 3, after V lost 4 bases and J lost 2 bases. On this clone: What it binds is not known.

Data came from immunoSEQ multiplex PCR; TCRdb stores just in-frame clones and leaves some out. The sample lists 180,000 or so clones, about 90% occurring once. The sequence came from an adult who received the MenACWY meningococcal vaccine as a control. The chain joins TRBV9 to TRBJ2-7; 13 bases map to TRBD2. This material consisted of peripheral blood, taken 28 days after the second dose of the MenACWY control vaccine. The CDR3 reads CASSYGTSGTYEQYF. The CDR3 DNA sequence: TGTGCCAGCAGCTACGGGACTAGCGGGACCTACGAGCAGTACTTC. The complete variable domain, with remaining parts taken from reference TRBV9 and TRBJ2-7, reads DSGVTQTPKHLITATGQRVTLRCSPRSGDLSVYWYQQSLDQGLQFLIQYYNGEERAKGNILERFSAQQFPDLHSELNLSSLELGDSALYFCASSYGTSGTYEQYFGPGTRLTVT.